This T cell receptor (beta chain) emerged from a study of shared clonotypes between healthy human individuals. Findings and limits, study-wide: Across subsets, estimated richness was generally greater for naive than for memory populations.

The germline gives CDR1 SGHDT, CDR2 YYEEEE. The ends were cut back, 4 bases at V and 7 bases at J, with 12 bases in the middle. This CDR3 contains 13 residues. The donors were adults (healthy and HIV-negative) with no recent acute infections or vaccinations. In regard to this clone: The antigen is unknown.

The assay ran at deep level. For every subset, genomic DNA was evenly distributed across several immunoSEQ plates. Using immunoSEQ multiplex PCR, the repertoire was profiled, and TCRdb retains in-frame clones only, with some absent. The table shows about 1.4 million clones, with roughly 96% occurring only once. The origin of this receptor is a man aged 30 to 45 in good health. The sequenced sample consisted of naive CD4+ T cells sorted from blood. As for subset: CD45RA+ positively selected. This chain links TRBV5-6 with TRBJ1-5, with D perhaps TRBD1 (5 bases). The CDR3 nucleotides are TGTGCCAGCAGCCAAACGGGGACGCAGCCCCAGCATTTT. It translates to CASSQTGTQPQHF.